The 10 T cell receptor beta chains in this list originate from one sample, sequenced in a study of T cells in Graves' hyperthyroidism and ophthalmopathy. Amplified TCR beta CDR3 regions derived from RNA transcripts. Using the HTBI primer set, a first-round RT-PCR was run on the TCR CDR3. MiXCR, applied by TCRdb to the multiplex PCR reads, yields one record per CDR3 protein. The table records around 660,000 distinct CDR3 sequences, about 45% of them present only once. The specimen was peripheral blood or thyroid tissue (not recorded which). The receptors were gathered from an adult man with Graves' disease, either hyperthyroidism or ophthalmopathy (not recorded which).

This clonotype was observed once. The chain links TRBV5-1 to TRBJ1-1; no reliable D call. Germline V gene data show CDR1 as SGHRS and CDR2 as YFSETQ. CDR3 length: 15 residues. The ends were cut back, 4 bases at V and 3 bases at J, with 16 bases in the middle. CDR3 DNA sequence: TGCGCCAGCAGCCTCAATGCCCTACAAGACACTGAAGCTTTCTTT. This sequence encodes CASSLNALQDTEAFF.

The V call is TRBV20-1, the J call TRBJ2-5; D not certain. In germline, CDR1 is DFQATT, CDR2 SNEGSKA (reference sequence). This CDR3 has 12 amino acids. Trimming took 7 bases from V and 2 from J, leaving 11 bases between them. The CDR3: CSDRSPQETQYF. DNA for the CDR3: TGCAGTGATCGGAGTCCGCAAGAGACCCAGTACTTC.

There are a few counts of this clonotype. The rearrangement uses TRBV6-1 and TRBJ1-5, with D perhaps TRBD1 (6 bases). V was pared by 7 bases and J by 2 bases, with 12 bases between. Germline V gene lookup returns CDR1 MNHNS and CDR2 SASEGT. This CDR3 is built from 14 residues. Written as DNA, the CDR3 is TGTGCCAGCATCCGAGGGGGGCGCAATCAGCCCCAGCATTTT. It encodes CASIRGGRNQPQHF.

This chain joins TRBV2 and TRBJ2-7; D is possibly TRBD1 (5 bases). Germline lookup yields CDR1 SNHLY and CDR2 FYNNEI. V was pared by 8 bases and J by 2 bases, with 13 bases between. CDR3 length equals 13 residues. CDR3 in amino acids: CASLNAGTYEQYF. DNA for the CDR3: TGTGCCAGCTTAAACGCAGGGACCTACGAGCAGTACTTC.

In this sample, this clonotype turned up a few times. The chain links TRBV5-6 to TRBJ2-5; TRBD1 or TRBD2 may be the D gene (5 bases each). Germline CDR1 SGHDT, CDR2 YYEEEE. The CDR3 length is 16 residues. V was clipped by 0 bases and J by 2 bases, with 14 bases between them. For the CDR3, the DNA is TGTGCCAGCAGCTTGGGCCGACGGGGCGGGCAAGAGACCCAGTACTTC. Its translation is CASSLGRRGGQETQYF.

The chain links TRBV12-3 or TRBV12-4 to TRBJ1-5, with TRBD1 identical over 8 bases. The V segment lost 5 bases and the J segment 4 bases; nucleotides outside the gene matches: 10. The CDR3 has 16 residues. Written as DNA, the CDR3 is TGTGCCAGCAGTGCGACACAGGGGGGAGGGAATCAGCCCCAGCATTTT. This encodes CASSATQGGGNQPQHF.

This clonotype was counted at least ten times. The rearrangement links TRBV2 to TRBJ1-5; 7 bases fit TRBD1. The CDR3 is made up of 15 amino acids. Per germline, CDR1 SNHLY and CDR2 FYNNEI. The trim removed 2 bases at V and 6 bases at J, leaving 7 bases unmatched. The CDR3 is CASSEFGTAGQPQHF. The CDR3 DNA follows: TGTGCCAGCAGTGAATTCGGGACAGCCGGTCAGCCCCAGCATTTT.

This rearrangement joins TRBV2 to TRBJ1-5; D remains unclear. The CDR3 sequence is 14 residues long. V gave up 5 bases and J gave up 6 bases, with 14 bases separating them. Germline CDR1 SNHLY, CDR2 FYNNEI. The CDR3 DNA reads TGTGCCAGCAGTCGGGCTATTCGGGGTCAGCCCCAGCATTTT. As protein: CASSRAIRGQPQHF.

The chain has TRBV7-2 and TRBJ1-4; D ambiguous. V lost 5 bases to trimming and J lost 4 bases, with 14 bases between them. CDR1 and CDR2 (germline): SGHTA, FQGNSA. This CDR3 comprises 15 residues. CDR3 protein: CASSPHGGFNEKLFF. As DNA, the CDR3 is TGTGCCAGCAGCCCCCACGGAGGTTTTAATGAAAAACTGTTTTTT.

The V gene is TRBV7-9, the J gene TRBJ2-7; a possible D gene is TRBD1 (5 bases). Trimming stripped 5 bases from V and 5 bases from J, with 13 bases between. The CDR3 covers 13 residues. Germline CDR1 is SEHNR and CDR2 is FQNEAQ (reference sequence). CDR3 DNA: TGTGCCAGCAGCGCAGGGTTTTATGACGAGCAGTACTTC. This translates into CASSAGFYDEQYF.